Each of the 32 T cell receptor beta chains below was sequenced from the same sample in a study of OX40 agonist ivuxolimab in advanced cancers. Generated by immunoSEQ multiplex PCR, the TCRdb table keeps only in-frame clones and is missing some. This sample has some 41,000 clones, with about 89% found just once. Material: CD4+ or CD8+ T cells sorted from blood, obtained in a trial of the OX40 agonist ivuxolimab. These receptors all stem from an adult with an advanced solid tumor such as melanoma, head and neck, liver or kidney cancer.

The V and J genes are TRBV6-1 and TRBJ1-2; no clear D gene. Deletions cut 2 bases from V and 0 bases from J, with 13 bases between. Germline V gene data show CDR1 as MNHNS and CDR2 as SASEGT. CDR3 size: 16 residues. The CDR3 DNA follows: TGTGCCAGCAGTGAAAGTTCGGCCACCTCTAACTATGGCTACACCTTC. Translating gives CASSESSATSNYGYTF.

V usage is TRBV6-1 and J usage is TRBJ2-7; TRBD1 matches at 8 bases. In germline, CDR1 is MNHNS, CDR2 SASEGT. The CDR3 sequence is 13 residues long. After removal of 6 bases from V and 1 base from J, the junction contained 2 bases not matched to a gene. Written as DNA, the CDR3 is TGTGCCAGCAGACAGGGGGTTTCCTACGAGCAGTACTTC. This gives the protein CASRQGVSYEQYF.

This clone was seen only a few times. This chain uses TRBV6-6 with TRBJ2-5; D gene ambiguous. Germline V gene lookup returns CDR1 MNHNY and CDR2 SVGAGI (reference sequence). The CDR3 length is 12 residues. V lost 2 bases to trimming and J lost 2 bases, with 3 bases between them. CDR3 region: CASSYGQETQYF. In DNA, the CDR3 is TGTGCCAGCAGTTACGGGCAAGAGACCCAGTACTTC.

The chain uses TRBV7-9 and TRBJ1-1; 7 bases map to TRBD1. V was pared by 8 bases and J by 2 bases, with 5 bases of the junction left unmatched. Germline V gene sequence: CDR1 SEHNR, CDR2 FQNEAQ (reference sequence). CDR3 length: 13 amino acids. CDR3 nucleotides: TGTGCCAGCGGGGGACAGTTAAACACTGAAGCTTTCTTT. Protein sequence: CASGGQLNTEAFF.

The chain links TRBV4-1 to TRBJ2-2; a possible D gene is TRBD1 (6 bases). Germline V gene sequence: CDR1 MGHRA, CDR2 YSYEKL. V was pared by 1 base and J by 2 bases, with 14 bases between. The CDR3 has 17 amino acids. CDR3 sequence: CASSQALVGANTGELFF. The CDR3 DNA follows: TGCGCCAGCAGCCAAGCTCTAGTGGGGGCTAACACCGGGGAGCTGTTTTTT.

The chain has TRBV4-2 and TRBJ1-6; D is unclear. Germline CDR1 LGHNA, CDR2 YNFKEQ. The V and J ends lost 1 base and 0 bases respectively, with 10 bases between them. This CDR3 contains 17 residues. The CDR3 DNA sequence: TGTGCCAGCAGCCAAGGAGAGTCTGACTCCTATAATTCACCCCTCCACTTT. It yields the protein CASSQGESDSYNSPLHF.

The V and J genes are TRBV13 and TRBJ2-7; 8 positions match TRBD1. V trimming: 6 bases; J trimming: 6 bases; junction bases outside the gene matches: 7. The V gene's germline CDR1 is PRHDT and CDR2 FYEKMQ (reference sequence). The CDR3 is 13 residues long. The chain's CDR3 is CASRQGGNGEQYF. CDR3 in DNA: TGTGCCAGCAGACAGGGGGGCAACGGCGAGCAGTACTTC.

The chain recombines TRBV4-2 with TRBJ2-7; a possible D gene is TRBD1 (6 bases). Per germline, CDR1 LGHNA and CDR2 YNFKEQ. Trimming stripped 0 bases from V and 3 bases from J, with 9 bases between. The CDR3 is 14 amino acids. This CDR3 reads CASSQDQDSYEQYF. In nucleotides, the CDR3 is TGTGCCAGCAGCCAAGATCAGGACAGCTACGAGCAGTACTTC.

The CDR3 loop is CASSIKTGGHGYTF. DNA of the CDR3: TGTGCCAGTAGTATAAAAACAGGGGGACATGGCTACACCTTC. The rearrangement links TRBV19 to TRBJ1-2; 8 bases map to TRBD1. This CDR3 has 14 amino acids. Germline values: CDR1 LNHDA, CDR2 SQIVND (reference sequence). Trimming cost V 2 bases and J 6 bases; bases outside gene matches: 5.

The chain is built from TRBV11-2 and TRBJ1-1; D gene unclear. The CDR3 consists of 15 residues. Trimming shortened V by 5 bases and J by 0 bases, and 13 bases separated the two germline ends. CDR1 SGHAT and CDR2 FQNNGV come from the germline V gene. The CDR3 nucleotides read TGTGCCAGCAGCCTTACAGTGGGATTGAACACTGAAGCTTTCTTT. As protein: CASSLTVGLNTEAFF.

This chain uses TRBV6-5 with TRBJ1-4; D is uncertain. The CDR3 consists of 13 residues. The germline gives CDR1 MNHEY, CDR2 SVGAGI. V lost 8 bases and J lost 3, with 10 bases in between. The DNA for the CDR3 is TGTGCCAGCGGACCAAACCCTAATGAAAAACTGTTTTTT. This encodes CASGPNPNEKLFF.

The chain has TRBV6-1 and TRBJ2-4, with 7 bases lining up with TRBD1. Germline loops: CDR1 MNHNS, CDR2 SASEGT. The CDR3 extends over 13 amino acids. Trimming at V came to 2 bases and at J to 15 bases, leaving 10 bases not matched to a gene. The CDR3 DNA is TGTGCCAGCAGTGAAACGTACCGGGACAGCCTGTACTTC. This gives the protein CASSETYRDSLYF.

The gene calls are TRBV28 and TRBJ1-3, with D possibly matching TRBD1 (6 bases). Germline V CDR1 and CDR2: MDHEN, SYDVKM. The V gene lost 7 bases and the J gene lost 1 base, with 26 bases spanning the gap. This CDR3 spans 19 amino acids. The CDR3 reads CASTPSRWAGVRSGNTIYF. The CDR3, as DNA: TGTGCCAGCACCCCCTCGCGGTGGGCAGGGGTGAGGTCTGGAAACACCATATATTTT.

This clone was recorded only once. The chain carries TRBV2 and TRBJ1-1; D is perhaps TRBD1 (5 bases). This CDR3 spans 16 amino acids. Per the germline V gene, CDR1 is SNHLY and CDR2 is FYNNEI. The V end lost 3 bases, the J end lost 4 bases, and 18 bases lay between the germline ends. The DNA of the CDR3 is TGTGCCAGCAGTGACCCCTTAGGAGGGCAGGGCACTGAAGCTTTCTTT. This codes for CASSDPLGGQGTEAFF.

CDR3 sequence: CASSDFSWGSNQPQHF. The CDR3 DNA reads as TGTGCCAGCAGTGATTTTTCTTGGGGGAGCAATCAGCCCCAGCATTTT. The chain is built from TRBV6-1 and TRBJ1-5; D is perhaps TRBD1 (5 bases). The germline V gene has CDR1 MNHNS and CDR2 SASEGT. The CDR3 loop spans 16 amino acids. V was trimmed by 3 bases and J by 1 base, leaving 13 bases between them.

V usage is TRBV19 and J usage is TRBJ2-2, with D possibly matching TRBD2 (5 bases). CDR1 LNHDA and CDR2 SQIVND come from the germline V gene (reference sequence). Trimming took 9 bases from V and 2 from J, leaving 22 bases between them. This CDR3 is built from 17 residues. The CDR3 spells CASYYATGRINTGELFF. The CDR3 DNA reads as TGTGCCAGCTATTACGCTACTGGGAGAATTAACACCGGGGAGCTGTTTTTT.

The V gene is TRBV4-1, the J gene TRBJ2-2; 11 positions match TRBD1. The CDR3 consists of 16 residues. Unmatched junction bases numbered 3, after V lost 2 bases and J lost 4 bases. Germline V lookup: CDR1 MGHRA, CDR2 YSYEKL. CDR3 loop: CASSQFGTGGTGELFF. CDR3 bases: TGCGCCAGCAGCCAATTCGGGACAGGGGGCACCGGGGAGCTGTTTTTT.

This clone was seen only once. The chain employs TRBV10-1 and TRBJ1-3; D not certain. Looked up from germline, CDR1 is WNHNN and CDR2 is SYGVQD (reference sequence). V dropped 6 bases and J dropped 0 bases, with 9 bases sitting between them. This CDR3 is 14 amino acids long. CDR3 protein: CASSAGSSGNTIYF. DNA for the CDR3: TGCGCCAGCAGCGCCGGGAGCTCTGGAAACACCATATATTTT.

The chain has TRBV6-6 and TRBJ1-5; D unresolved. The CDR3 runs to 12 residues. Trimming shortened V by 6 bases and J by 3 bases, and 6 bases separated the two germline ends. CDR1 is MNHNY, CDR2 SVGAGI, per germline (reference sequence). CDR3 nucleotides: TGTGCCAGCAGGTCGACCAATCAGCCCCAGCATTTT. Translating it yields CASRSTNQPQHF.

The genes are TRBV5-1 and TRBJ1-1; tentatively, D is TRBD1 (5 bases). Germline CDR1 SGHRS, CDR2 YFSETQ. Trimming stripped 6 bases from V and 8 bases from J, with 20 bases between. The CDR3 runs 14 residues. In nucleotides, the CDR3 is TGCGCCAGCACCAACCTGGACGGGGGGAGGGAAGCTTTCTTT. Encoded protein: CASTNLDGGREAFF.

In this sample, this clone turned up a few times. J is TRBJ1-5 and V is TRBV7-2; weak D call: TRBD1 (6 bases). V lost 2 bases, J lost 6 bases, and 8 bases lay in between. CDR3 size: 13 residues. Germline V CDR1 and CDR2: SGHTA, FQGNSA. The CDR3 is CASSLRQAQPQHF. DNA of the CDR3: TGTGCCAGCAGCTTAAGACAGGCTCAGCCCCAGCATTTT.

The chain couples TRBV11-2 to TRBJ1-2; TRBD1 matches 7 bases. The germline CDR1 and CDR2 sequences are SGHAT and FQNNGV. Trimming removed 4 bases from V and 0 bases from J; junction bases left unmatched: 11. The CDR3 runs 17 residues. Written as DNA, the CDR3 is TGTGCCAGCAGCTCACTCTTCAGACAGGGCACTAACTATGGCTACACCTTC. Translation gives CASSSLFRQGTNYGYTF.

This clone was recorded only once. The chain employs TRBV18 and TRBJ2-1, with a tentative D call TRBD1 (6 bases). Germline-derived CDR1 and CDR2 are KGHSH and LQKENI. Trimming pared 6 bases from V and 6 bases from J, leaving 15 bases between. The CDR3 is made up of 14 amino acids. The CDR3 is CASSPTRGSNEQFF. DNA for the CDR3: TGTGCCAGCTCCCCCACTAGGGGGAGCAATGAGCAGTTCTTC.

This chain uses TRBV4-1 with TRBJ1-2, with D unclear. The CDR3 sequence is 13 residues long. Germline V gene data show CDR1 as MGHRA and CDR2 as YSYEKL. The V end was cut by 2 bases, the J end by 4 bases, with 8 bases between. The CDR3 spells CASSQQEFYGYTF. CDR3 DNA: TGCGCCAGCAGCCAACAGGAATTCTATGGCTACACCTTC.

This clone has just a few counts. V gene TRBV7-2 combines with J gene TRBJ2-7; 15 positions agree with TRBD2. V trimming: 6 bases; J trimming: 0 bases; junction bases outside the gene matches: 9. CDR1 is SGHTA and CDR2 is FQGNSA in the germline V gene. The CDR3 consists of 18 residues. As DNA, the CDR3 is TGTGCCAGCAGTCCTCGGGGACTAGCGGGGGGATTCTCCTACGAGCAGTACTTC. Encoded protein: CASSPRGLAGGFSYEQYF.

The rearrangement joins TRBV9 to TRBJ2-5; D might be TRBD2 (6 bases). From germline, CDR1 is SGDLS and CDR2 YYNGEE. This CDR3 has 14 amino acids. V lost 4 bases and J 7 bases, leaving 17 bases between the germline ends. CDR3 in amino acids: CASSIDGRGGTQYF. The CDR3, as DNA: TGTGCCAGCAGCATCGACGGGAGAGGTGGGACCCAGTACTTC.

The chain joins TRBV7-8 to TRBJ1-5; D is perhaps TRBD1 (6 bases). CDR3 length equals 14 residues. From germline, CDR1 is SGHVS and CDR2 FQNEAQ. The ends were cut back, 4 bases at V and 4 bases at J, with 11 bases in the middle. In DNA, the CDR3 is TGTGCCAGCAGCTACGGGACACCTAATCAGCCCCAGCATTTT. Translating gives CASSYGTPNQPQHF.

The chain carries TRBV7-6 and TRBJ1-1, with D tentatively TRBD1 (5 bases). This CDR3 spans 11 amino acids. CDR1 and CDR2 (germline): SGHVS, FNYEAQ. The V end was cut by 8 bases, the J end by 8 bases, with 12 bases between. Written as DNA, the CDR3 is TGTGCCAGCGCCAGGGCAGGGGAAGCTTTCTTT. Its translation: CASARAGEAFF.

The count of this clone is one. The gene calls are TRBV2 and TRBJ1-4; tentatively, D is TRBD1 (6 bases). Deletions cut 2 bases from V and 5 bases from J, with 9 bases between. The germline V gene has CDR1 SNHLY and CDR2 FYNNEI. There are 14 residues in the CDR3. CDR3 loop: CASSESGGNEKLFF. In DNA, the CDR3 is TGTGCCAGCAGTGAATCTGGGGGCAATGAAAAACTGTTTTTT.

On this clone: The sample contains more than one DNA sequence encoding this CDR3. This chain uses TRBV13 with TRBJ1-1; 8 positions match TRBD1. CDR3 length: 13 amino acids. After removal of 5 bases from V and 9 bases from J, the junction contained 8 bases not matched to a gene. Germline V gene sequence: CDR1 PRHDT, CDR2 FYEKMQ (reference sequence). Here the CDR3 DNA reads TGTGCCAGCAGCGGGGACAGGTCCCATCAAGCTTTCTTT. It specifies CASSGDRSHQAFF.

A single count supports this clone. The chain joins TRBV5-6 to TRBJ2-3, with D maybe TRBD1 (6 bases). V dropped 5 bases and J dropped 6 bases, with 13 bases sitting between them. This CDR3 comprises 13 residues. Germline V lookup: CDR1 SGHDT, CDR2 YYEEEE. Here the CDR3 reads CASRKTGTDTQYF. DNA for the CDR3: TGTGCCAGCAGGAAAACAGGGACGGATACGCAGTATTTT.

The V and J genes are TRBV6-1 and TRBJ2-1; 10 positions match TRBD1. The V and J ends lost 6 bases and 2 bases, in that order; junction bases with no gene match: 4. The CDR3 length is 15 residues. Germline-derived CDR1 and CDR2 are MNHNS and SASEGT. CDR3 nucleotides: TGTGCCAGCAGGCCGACAGGGGGCCCCTACAATGAGCAGTTCTTC. Encoded protein: CASRPTGGPYNEQFF.